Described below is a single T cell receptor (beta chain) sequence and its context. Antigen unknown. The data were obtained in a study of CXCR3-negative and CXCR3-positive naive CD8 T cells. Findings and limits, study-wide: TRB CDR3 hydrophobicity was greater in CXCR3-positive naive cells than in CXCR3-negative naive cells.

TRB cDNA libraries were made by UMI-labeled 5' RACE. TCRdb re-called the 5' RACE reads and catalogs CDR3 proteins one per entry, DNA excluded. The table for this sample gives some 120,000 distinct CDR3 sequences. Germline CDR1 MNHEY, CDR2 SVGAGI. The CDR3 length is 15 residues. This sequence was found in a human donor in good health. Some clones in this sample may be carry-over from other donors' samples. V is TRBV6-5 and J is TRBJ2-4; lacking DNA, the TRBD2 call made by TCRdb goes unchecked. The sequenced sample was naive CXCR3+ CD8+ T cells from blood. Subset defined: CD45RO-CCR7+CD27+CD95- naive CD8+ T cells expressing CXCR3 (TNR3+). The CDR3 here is CASSYSLAGTNIQYF.